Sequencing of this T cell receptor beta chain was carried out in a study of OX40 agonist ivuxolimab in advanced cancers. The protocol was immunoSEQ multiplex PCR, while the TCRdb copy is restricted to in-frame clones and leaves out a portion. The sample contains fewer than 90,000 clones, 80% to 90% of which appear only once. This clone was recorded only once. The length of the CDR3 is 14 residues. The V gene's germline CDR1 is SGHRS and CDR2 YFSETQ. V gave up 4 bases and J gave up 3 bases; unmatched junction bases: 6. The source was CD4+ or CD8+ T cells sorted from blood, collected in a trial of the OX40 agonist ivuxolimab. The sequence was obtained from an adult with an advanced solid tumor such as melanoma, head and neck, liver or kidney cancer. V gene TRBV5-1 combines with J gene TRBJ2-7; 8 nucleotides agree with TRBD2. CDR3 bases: TGCGCCAGCAGCCTGGGGACTAGGATCTACGAGCAGTACTTC. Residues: CASSLGTRIYEQYF. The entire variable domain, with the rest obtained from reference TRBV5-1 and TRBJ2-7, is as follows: KAGVTQTPRYLIKTRGQQVTLSCSPISGHRSVSWYQQTPGQGLQFLFEYFSETQRNKGNFPGRFSGRQFSNSRSEMNVSTLELGDSALYLCASSLGTRIYEQYFGPGTRLTVT.